Given below is one TCR beta chain in context. Source study methods: Estimated nucleated cell counts came from reference gene primer amplification. The table came from immunoSEQ multiplex PCR; TCRdb's copy has only in-frame clones and leaves some out. V and J calls and clone size follow that table, whereas D and trimming were derived from the DNA. The sample includes roughly 250,000 clones, about 83% of them seen just once. The CDR3 contains 22 residues. Germline V gives CDR1 WNHNN, CDR2 SYGVQD (reference sequence). J was trimmed by 1 base and V by 10 bases; bases with no gene match: 26. The data were obtained in a study of blood T cell repertoires in COVID-19. The overall study: COVID-19 samples, acute and convalescent, were from the United States, Italy and Spain.

The clonotype was recovered from a woman in her 40s who had recovered from COVID-19. The gene calls are TRBV10-1 and TRBJ1-6; 9 bases agree with TRBD1. What was sequenced was peripheral blood. The CDR3 DNA follows: TGCGCCACAGTATTACAGGGGGCATTAAATCGGTTTGATACTTCCTATAATTCACCCCTCCACTTT. Its translation is CATVLQGALNRFDTSYNSPLHF.